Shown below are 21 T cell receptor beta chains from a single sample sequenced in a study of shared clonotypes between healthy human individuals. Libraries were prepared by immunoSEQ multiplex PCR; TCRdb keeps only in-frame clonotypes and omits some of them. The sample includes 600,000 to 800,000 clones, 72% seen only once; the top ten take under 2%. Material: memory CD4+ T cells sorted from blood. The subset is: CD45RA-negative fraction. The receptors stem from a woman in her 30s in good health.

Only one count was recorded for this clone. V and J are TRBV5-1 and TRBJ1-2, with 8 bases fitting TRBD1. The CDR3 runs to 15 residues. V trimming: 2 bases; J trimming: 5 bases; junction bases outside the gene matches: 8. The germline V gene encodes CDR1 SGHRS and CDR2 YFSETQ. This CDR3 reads CASSFLQGARYGYTF. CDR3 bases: TGCGCCAGCAGCTTCCTCCAGGGGGCTAGGTATGGCTACACCTTC.

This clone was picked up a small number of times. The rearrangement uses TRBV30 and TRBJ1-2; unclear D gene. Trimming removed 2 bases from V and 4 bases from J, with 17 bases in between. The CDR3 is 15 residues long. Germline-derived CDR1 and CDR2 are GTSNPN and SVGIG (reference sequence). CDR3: CAWSLGVKFSYGYTF. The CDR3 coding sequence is TGTGCCTGGAGTTTAGGCGTAAAATTCTCCTATGGCTACACCTTC.

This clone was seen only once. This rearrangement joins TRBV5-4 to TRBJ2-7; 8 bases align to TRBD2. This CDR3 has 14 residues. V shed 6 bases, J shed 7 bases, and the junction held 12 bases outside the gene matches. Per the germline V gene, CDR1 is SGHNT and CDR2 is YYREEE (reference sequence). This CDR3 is CASTNSGKSVEQYF. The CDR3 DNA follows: TGTGCCAGCACCAATAGCGGGAAGTCGGTAGAGCAGTACTTC. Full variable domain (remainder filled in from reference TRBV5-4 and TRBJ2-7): ETGVTQSPTHLIKTRGQQVTLRCSSQSGHNTVSWYQQALGQGPQFIFQYYREEENGRGNFPPRFSGLQFPNYSSELNVNALELDDSALYLCASTNSGKSVEQYFGPGTRLTVT.

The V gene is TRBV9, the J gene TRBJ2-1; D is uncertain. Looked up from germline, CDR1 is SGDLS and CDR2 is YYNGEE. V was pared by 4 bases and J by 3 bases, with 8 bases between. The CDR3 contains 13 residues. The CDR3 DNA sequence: TGTGCCAGCAGCCCAGATAGCTACAATGAGCAGTTCTTC. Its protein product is CASSPDSYNEQFF. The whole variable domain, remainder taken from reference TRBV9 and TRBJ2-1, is DSGVTQTPKHLITATGQRVTLRCSPRSGDLSVYWYQQSLDQGLQFLIQYYNGEERAKGNILERFSAQQFPDLHSELNLSSLELGDSALYFCASSPDSYNEQFFGPGTRLTVL.

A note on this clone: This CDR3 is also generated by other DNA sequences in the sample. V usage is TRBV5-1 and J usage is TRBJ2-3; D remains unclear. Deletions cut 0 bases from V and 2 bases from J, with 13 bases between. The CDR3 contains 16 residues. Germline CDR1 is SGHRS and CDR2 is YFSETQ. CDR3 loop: CASSLEGRQDTDTQYF. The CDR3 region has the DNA TGCGCCAGCAGCTTGGAAGGCCGGCAGGACACAGATACGCAGTATTTT.

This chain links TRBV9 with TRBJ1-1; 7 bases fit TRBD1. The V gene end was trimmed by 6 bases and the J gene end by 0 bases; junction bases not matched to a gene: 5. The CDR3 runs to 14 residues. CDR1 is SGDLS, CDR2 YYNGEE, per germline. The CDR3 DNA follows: TGTGCCAGCAACAACAGGGGTTTGAACACTGAAGCTTTCTTT. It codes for CASNNRGLNTEAFF.

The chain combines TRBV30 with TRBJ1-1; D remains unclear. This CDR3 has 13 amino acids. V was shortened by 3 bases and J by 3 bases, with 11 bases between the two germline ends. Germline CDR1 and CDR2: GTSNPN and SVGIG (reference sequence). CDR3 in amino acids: CAWSASGDTEAFF. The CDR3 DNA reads TGTGCCTGGAGCGCCTCTGGAGACACTGAAGCTTTCTTT.

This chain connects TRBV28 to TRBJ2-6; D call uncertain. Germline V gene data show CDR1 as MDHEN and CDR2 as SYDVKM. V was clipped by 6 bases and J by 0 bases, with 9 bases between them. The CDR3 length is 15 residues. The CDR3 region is CASSEQVSGANVLTF. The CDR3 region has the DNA TGTGCCAGCAGCGAACAAGTCTCTGGGGCCAACGTCCTGACTTTC.

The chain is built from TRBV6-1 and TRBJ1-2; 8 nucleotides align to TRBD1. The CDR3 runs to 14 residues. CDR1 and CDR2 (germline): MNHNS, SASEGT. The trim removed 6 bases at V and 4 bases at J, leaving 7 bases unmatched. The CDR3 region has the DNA TGTGCCAGCAGCCCCCCGGACAGGGCCTATGGCTACACCTTC. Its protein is CASSPPDRAYGYTF.

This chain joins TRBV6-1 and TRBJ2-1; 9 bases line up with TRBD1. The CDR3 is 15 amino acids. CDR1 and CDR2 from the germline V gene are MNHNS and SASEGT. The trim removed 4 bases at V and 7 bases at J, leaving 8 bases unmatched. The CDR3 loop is CASSVETGGGNEQFF. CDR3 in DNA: TGTGCCAGCAGTGTAGAGACAGGGGGAGGGAATGAGCAGTTCTTC.

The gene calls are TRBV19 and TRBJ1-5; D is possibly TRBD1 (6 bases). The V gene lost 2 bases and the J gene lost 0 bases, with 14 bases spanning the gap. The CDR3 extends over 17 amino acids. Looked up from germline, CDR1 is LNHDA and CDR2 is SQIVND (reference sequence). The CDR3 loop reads CASSISLDSNSNQPQHF. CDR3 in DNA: TGTGCCAGTAGTATAAGCCTGGACAGTAATAGCAATCAGCCCCAGCATTTT.

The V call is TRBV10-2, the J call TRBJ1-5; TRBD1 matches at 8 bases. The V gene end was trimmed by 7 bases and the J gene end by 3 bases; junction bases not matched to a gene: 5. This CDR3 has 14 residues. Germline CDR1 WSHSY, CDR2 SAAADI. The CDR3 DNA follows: TGCGCCAGCACCCCGGGACAGGTCAATCAGCCCCAGCATTTT. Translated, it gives CASTPGQVNQPQHF.

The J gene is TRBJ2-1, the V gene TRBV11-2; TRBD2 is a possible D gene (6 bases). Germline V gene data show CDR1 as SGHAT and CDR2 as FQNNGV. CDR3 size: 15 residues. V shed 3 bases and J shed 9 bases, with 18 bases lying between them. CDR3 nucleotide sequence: TGTGCCAGCAGCTTTGGGGGGTTGCGAACGGGTGAGCAGTTCTTC. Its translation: CASSFGGLRTGEQFF.

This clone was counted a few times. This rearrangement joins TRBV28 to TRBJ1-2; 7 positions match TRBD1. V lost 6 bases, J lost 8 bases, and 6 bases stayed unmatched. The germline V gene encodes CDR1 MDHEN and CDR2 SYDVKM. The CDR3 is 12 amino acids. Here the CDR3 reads CASSQQGIGYTF. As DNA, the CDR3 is TGTGCCAGCAGCCAACAGGGGATCGGCTACACCTTC.

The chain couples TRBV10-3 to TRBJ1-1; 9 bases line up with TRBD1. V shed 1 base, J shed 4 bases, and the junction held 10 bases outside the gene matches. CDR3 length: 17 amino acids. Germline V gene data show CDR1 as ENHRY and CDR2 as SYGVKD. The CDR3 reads CAISEYPGQGGSTEAFF. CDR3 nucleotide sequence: TGTGCCATCAGTGAGTACCCGGGACAGGGAGGATCCACTGAAGCTTTCTTT.

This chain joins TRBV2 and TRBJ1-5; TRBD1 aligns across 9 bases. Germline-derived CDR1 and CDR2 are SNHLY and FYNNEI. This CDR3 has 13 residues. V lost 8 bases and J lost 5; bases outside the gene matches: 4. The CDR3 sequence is CASQGDRDQPQHF. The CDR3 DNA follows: TGTGCCAGCCAAGGGGACAGGGATCAGCCCCAGCATTTT. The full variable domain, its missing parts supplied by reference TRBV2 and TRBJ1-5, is EPEVTQTPSHQVTQMGQEVILRCVPISNHLYFYWYRQILGQKVEFLVSFYNNEISEKSEIFDDQFSVERPDGSNFTLKIRSTKLEDSAMYFCASQGDRDQPQHFGDGTRLSIL.

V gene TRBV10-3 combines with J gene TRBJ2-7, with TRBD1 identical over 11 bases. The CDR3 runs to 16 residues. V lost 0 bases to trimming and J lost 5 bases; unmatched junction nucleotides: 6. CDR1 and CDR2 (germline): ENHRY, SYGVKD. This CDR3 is CAISESLGQGEHEQYF. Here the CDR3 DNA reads TGTGCCATCAGTGAGTCTCTGGGACAGGGGGAGCACGAGCAGTACTTC.

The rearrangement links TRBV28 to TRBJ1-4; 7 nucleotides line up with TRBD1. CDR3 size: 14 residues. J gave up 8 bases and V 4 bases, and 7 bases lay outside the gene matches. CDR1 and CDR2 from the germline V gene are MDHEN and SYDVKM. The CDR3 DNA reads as TGTGCCAGCAGTTCCACAGGGGTAGGGGAAAAACTGTTTTTT. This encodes CASSSTGVGEKLFF. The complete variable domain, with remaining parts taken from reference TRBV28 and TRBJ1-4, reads DVKVTQSSRYLVKRTGEKVFLECVQDMDHENMFWYRQDPGLGLRLIYFSYDVKMKEKGDIPEGYSVSREKKERFSLILESASTNQTSMYLCASSSTGVGEKLFFGSGTQLSVL.

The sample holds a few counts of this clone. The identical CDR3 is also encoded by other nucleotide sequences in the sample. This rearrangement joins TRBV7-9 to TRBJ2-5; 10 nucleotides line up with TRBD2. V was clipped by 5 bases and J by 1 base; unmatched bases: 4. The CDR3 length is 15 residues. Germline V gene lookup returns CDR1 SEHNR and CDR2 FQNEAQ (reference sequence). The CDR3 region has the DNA TGTGCCAGCAGCCCCAGGACTAGCGGCCAAGAGACCCAGTACTTC. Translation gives CASSPRTSGQETQYF. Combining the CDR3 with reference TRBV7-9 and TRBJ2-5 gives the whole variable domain DTGVSQNPRHKITKRGQNVTFRCDPISEHNRLYWYRQTLGQGPEFLTYFQNEAQLEKSRLLSDRFSAERPKGSFSTLEIQRTEQGDSAMYLCASSPRTSGQETQYFGPGTRLLVL.

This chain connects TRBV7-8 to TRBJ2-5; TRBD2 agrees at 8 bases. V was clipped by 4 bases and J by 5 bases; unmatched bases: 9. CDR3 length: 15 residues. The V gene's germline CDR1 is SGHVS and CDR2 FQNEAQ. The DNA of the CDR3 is TGTGCCAGCAGCTCCCGGGAGGGGGTAGGGGAGACCCAGTACTTC. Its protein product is CASSSREGVGETQYF.

The chain's CDR3 is CASSPSTSGSNEQFF. The CDR3 coding sequence is TGTGCCAGCAGCCCCTCGACTAGCGGGAGCAATGAGCAGTTCTTC. This chain uses TRBV2 with TRBJ2-1; 12 bases align to TRBD2. This CDR3 is 15 amino acids long. J lost 6 bases, V lost 6 bases, and 6 bases had no gene match. Germline V gives CDR1 SNHLY, CDR2 FYNNEI.